The 26 T cell receptor beta chains reported below all come from one sample, sequenced in a study of blood T cell repertoires in COVID-19 (dated by TCRdb to 2019 to 2021). The method was the immunoSEQ multiplex PCR assay. This is the immuneACCESS table as TCRdb keeps it, with only in-frame sequences that have V and J called. A part of the clones is gone; compared with another copy, unresolved V genes explain less than half, and the rest is unexplained. Within this sample are roughly 380,000 clones, with roughly 84% of them counted one time only. Clones ranked in the top ten supply around 3% of the sample. Sequenced: PBMCs or T cells enriched from blood (not recorded which). The source of these receptors is a woman aged 25 to 45 who had recovered from COVID-19.

The chain employs TRBV10-2 and TRBJ2-4; the D gene is possibly TRBD2 (6 bases). The CDR3 loop spans 15 amino acids. Trimming cost V 2 bases and J 6 bases, with 14 bases left between them. Germline CDR1 and CDR2: WSHSY and SAAADI. The CDR3 nucleotides are TGCGCCAGCAGTGAGGTACAGGCCGGGAGAAACATTCAGTACTTC. Translating gives CASSEVQAGRNIQYF.

This chain connects TRBV15 to TRBJ1-3, with 7 bases lining up with TRBD1. The CDR3 loop spans 15 amino acids. Germline V gene lookup returns CDR1 LNHNV and CDR2 YYDKDF (reference sequence). Losses at the gene ends were 0 bases for V and 3 bases for J; bases not matched to a gene: 2. For the CDR3, the DNA is TGTGCCACCAGCAGAGATCAGGGGGTTGGAAACACCATATATTTT. Protein: CATSRDQGVGNTIYF. The whole variable domain, remainder taken from reference TRBV15 and TRBJ1-3, is DAMVIQNPRYQVTQFGKPVTLSCSQTLNHNVMYWYQQKSSQAPKLLFHYYDKDFNNEADTPDNFQSRRPNTSFCFLDIRSPGLGDTAMYLCATSRDQGVGNTIYFGEGSWLTVV.

This clone has just a few counts. This chain uses TRBV19 with TRBJ1-5, with TRBD1 matching over 7 bases. The V and J ends lost 10 bases and 7 bases, in that order; junction bases with no gene match: 13. CDR1 is LNHDA and CDR2 is SQIVND in the germline V gene (reference sequence). The CDR3 sequence is 14 residues long. The CDR3 loop is CATETGVRGQPQHF. DNA for the CDR3: TGTGCCACCGAAACAGGGGTTAGGGGGCAGCCCCAGCATTTT. The variable domain in full, with the rest retrieved from reference TRBV19 and TRBJ1-5, is DGGITQSPKYLFRKEGQNVTLSCEQNLNHDAMYWYRQDPGQGLRLIYYSQIVNDFQKGDIAEGYSVSREKKESFPLTVTSAQKNPTAFYLCATETGVRGQPQHFGDGTRLSIL.

The rearrangement links TRBV28 to TRBJ1-1; TRBD1 matches at 7 bases. CDR3 size: 17 residues. Germline assignment: CDR1 MDHEN and CDR2 SYDVKM. The junction had 11 bases not matched to a gene; V was cut back by 4 bases and J by 0 bases. DNA of the CDR3: TGTGCCAGCAGTTCCCCCCTCCGACAGGGACTGAACACTGAAGCTTTCTTT. Protein: CASSSPLRQGLNTEAFF. Based on the CDR3 plus reference TRBV28 and TRBJ1-1, the full variable domain is DVKVTQSSRYLVKRTGEKVFLECVQDMDHENMFWYRQDPGLGLRLIYFSYDVKMKEKGDIPEGYSVSREKKERFSLILESASTNQTSMYLCASSSPLRQGLNTEAFFGQGTRLTVV.

The rearrangement uses TRBV18 and TRBJ1-2; TRBD1 matches 7 bases. Germline V gene sequence: CDR1 KGHSH, CDR2 LQKENI. The CDR3 is 15 amino acids. Unmatched junction bases numbered 9, after V lost 3 bases and J lost 5 bases. CDR3 loop: CASSPEGAPLYGYTF. Here the CDR3 DNA reads TGTGCCAGCTCACCGGAGGGGGCGCCCCTGTATGGCTACACCTTC.

The chain recombines TRBV9 with TRBJ1-1; D perhaps matches TRBD1 (5 bases). Germline CDR1 reads SGDLS; CDR2 reads YYNGEE. Trimming cost V 2 bases and J 5 bases, with 16 bases left between them. The CDR3 spans 15 residues. The CDR3 spells CASSVGQGGQTEAFF. DNA of the CDR3: TGTGCCAGCAGCGTCGGGCAGGGAGGCCAAACTGAAGCTTTCTTT.

The genes are TRBV10-3 and TRBJ1-2, with TRBD1 matching 8 bases. This CDR3 spans 17 amino acids. Germline trimming cut 7 bases from V and 6 bases from J; bases unmatched to any gene: 19. Germline loops: CDR1 ENHRY, CDR2 SYGVKD. The CDR3 sequence is CAITSGQGRFNRDGYTF. The CDR3 bases are TGTGCCATCACTAGCGGACAGGGTCGTTTTAACCGGGATGGCTACACCTTC.

The chain employs TRBV11-2 and TRBJ2-7; no reliable D call. V was trimmed by 4 bases and J by 0 bases, leaving 10 bases between them. CDR1 is SGHAT, CDR2 FQNNGV, per germline. The CDR3 sequence is 14 residues long. CDR3 sequence reads: CASSYPSSSYEQYF. The CDR3 nucleotides read TGTGCCAGCAGCTATCCATCGAGCTCCTACGAGCAGTACTTC.

The J gene is TRBJ2-1, the V gene TRBV19, with a weak D call TRBD2 (6 bases). V shed 7 bases and J shed 5 bases, with 15 bases lying between them. Looked up from germline, CDR1 is LNHDA and CDR2 is SQIVND (reference sequence). The length of the CDR3 is 14 residues. The DNA for the CDR3 is TGTGCCAGTAAAAACCGGGAGACGCACAATGAGCAGTTCTTC. Encoded protein: CASKNRETHNEQFF.

The rearrangement links TRBV2 to TRBJ2-7, with 7 bases fitting TRBD2. The CDR3 spans 17 residues. CDR1 and CDR2 (germline): SNHLY, FYNNEI. With 6 bases clipped from V and 0 bases from J, the junction kept 14 bases outside the gene matches. CDR3 DNA: TGTGCCAGCAGGAGGGCTCTCTCGCGGGGGAGCTCCTACGAGCAGTACTTC. Protein sequence: CASRRALSRGSSYEQYF.

The chain carries TRBV10-1 and TRBJ1-1; D is possibly TRBD1 (6 bases). CDR3 length equals 13 residues. Germline-derived CDR1 and CDR2 are WNHNN and SYGVQD (reference sequence). V shed 7 bases and J shed 4 bases, with 13 bases lying between them. CDR3 region: CASNKSRGTEAFF. CDR3 nucleotides: TGCGCCAGCAATAAAAGCAGGGGCACTGAAGCTTTCTTT.

The chain is built from TRBV12-1 and TRBJ2-1; whether TRBD2, the table's D call, matches the DNA was not checked. TRBV12-1 is a listed pseudogene. The CDR3 totals 18 residues. CDR3 nucleotide sequence: TGTGCCAGCAGCTTTAGCATCTGGACTAGCGGGAGACATAATGAGCAGTTCTTC. This translates into CASSFSIWTSGRHNEQFF.

The chain links TRBV20-1 to TRBJ1-5; no definite D call. There are 14 residues in the CDR3. V was cut by 3 bases and J by 0 bases, with 9 bases left in between. Germline V CDR1 and CDR2: DFQATT, SNEGSKA (reference sequence). The DNA for the CDR3 is TGCAGTGCTAGTCCGGGGAATAGCAATCAGCCCCAGCATTTT. Its translation is CSASPGNSNQPQHF.

The table lists this clone with a count of one. The rearrangement links TRBV28 to TRBJ2-3, with 10 bases aligning to TRBD2. The V gene end was trimmed by 2 bases and the J gene end by 6 bases; junction bases not matched to a gene: 8. The CDR3 spans 16 residues. Germline-derived CDR1 and CDR2 are MDHEN and SYDVKM. CDR3 nucleotides: TGTGCCAGCAGTTTACTTTCTAGCGGGAGTGATGATACGCAGTATTTT. It translates to CASSLLSSGSDDTQYF.

The V and J genes are TRBV27 and TRBJ2-1; TRBD2 matches 11 bases. V lost 2 bases to trimming and J lost 9 bases; unmatched junction nucleotides: 15. This CDR3 has 18 amino acids. CDR1 and CDR2 (germline): MNHEY, SMNVEV (reference sequence). CDR3 coding DNA: TGTGCCAGCAGTTTAAGTTGGACAACTAGCGGGAGTACCGGTGAGCAGTTCTTC. It codes for CASSLSWTTSGSTGEQFF.

This clone has only one observation. The chain joins TRBV6-5 to TRBJ2-7, with 10 bases that match TRBD1. Germline values: CDR1 MNHEY, CDR2 SVGAGI. The junction had 13 bases not matched to a gene; V was cut back by 5 bases and J by 12 bases. CDR3 length: 14 amino acids. CDR3 in amino acids: CASSTGQGGDGPYF. CDR3 in DNA: TGTGCCAGCAGTACAGGACAGGGGGGGGACGGTCCGTACTTC.

The gene calls are TRBV3-1 (or the pseudogene TRBV3-2) and TRBJ2-1, with D perhaps TRBD2 (6 bases). Germline CDR1 is LGHDT and CDR2 is YNNKEL (reference sequence). This CDR3 contains 14 residues. Trimming removed 1 base from V and 5 bases from J, with 9 bases in between. The CDR3 region is CASSQGGGDNEQFF. The CDR3 region has the DNA TGTGCCAGCAGCCAAGGAGGAGGGGACAATGAGCAGTTCTTC.

This chain links TRBV12-3 or TRBV12-4 with TRBJ1-2, with 11 bases that match TRBD1. J gave up 10 bases and V 7 bases, and 5 bases lay outside the gene matches. The CDR3 length is 12 residues. Written as DNA, the CDR3 is TGTGCCAGCACCGGGACAGGGGGAGTCTACACCTTC. It yields the protein CASTGTGGVYTF.

In nucleotides, the CDR3 is TGTGCCAGCAGCCAAGAATCCAGGTCCAATGAGCAGTTCTTC. Its protein product is CASSQESRSNEQFF. The J gene is TRBJ2-1, the V gene TRBV3-1 (or the pseudogene TRBV3-2); D is undetermined. The V gene lost 0 bases and the J gene lost 6 bases, with 9 bases spanning the gap. The germline V gene has CDR1 LGHDT and CDR2 YNNKEL (reference sequence). The CDR3 sequence is 14 residues long.

This chain joins TRBV30 and TRBJ2-2; TRBD2 matches at 11 bases. The ends lost 5 bases at V and 1 base at J; junction bases unmatched: 6. The CDR3 extends over 16 amino acids. Germline V lookup: CDR1 GTSNPN, CDR2 SVGIG (reference sequence). The CDR3 here is CAWGSGLAGNTGELFF. In nucleotides, the CDR3 is TGTGCCTGGGGATCAGGACTAGCGGGGAACACCGGGGAGCTGTTTTTT.

The chain couples TRBV5-1 to TRBJ2-5; 9 nucleotides line up with TRBD1. Trimming cost V 4 bases and J 5 bases; bases outside gene matches: 6. Germline CDR1 SGHRS, CDR2 YFSETQ. The CDR3 sequence is 14 residues long. CDR3 sequence: CASSVQGAEETQYF. In nucleotides, the CDR3 is TGCGCCAGCAGCGTACAGGGGGCCGAGGAGACCCAGTACTTC. The full variable domain, in which reference TRBV5-1 and TRBJ2-5 provide the parts outside the CDR3, is KAGVTQTPRYLIKTRGQQVTLSCSPISGHRSVSWYQQTPGQGLQFLFEYFSETQRNKGNFPGRFSGRQFSNSRSEMNVSTLELGDSALYLCASSVQGAEETQYFGPGTRLLVL.

This clone came up once. The chain employs TRBV9 and TRBJ1-3, with D unresolved. The CDR3 sequence is 12 residues long. Germline V lookup: CDR1 SGDLS, CDR2 YYNGEE. Trimming took off 2 bases at V and 11 bases at J, with 11 bases between the two ends. CDR3 sequence reads: CASSVSGGAIYF. The CDR3 DNA reads as TGTGCCAGCAGCGTTAGCGGCGGCGCCATATATTTT.

This clone was observed a single time. The V gene is TRBV13, the J gene TRBJ1-2; 7 positions agree with TRBD1. Germline lookup yields CDR1 PRHDT and CDR2 FYEKMQ (reference sequence). The CDR3 consists of 14 residues. Trimming at V came to 5 bases and at J to 6 bases, leaving 9 bases not matched to a gene. The CDR3 protein is CASSVGQTSDGYTF. DNA for the CDR3: TGTGCCAGCAGCGTGGGACAGACGTCAGATGGCTACACCTTC.

V is TRBV28 and J is TRBJ2-3, with TRBD1 as a possible D gene (6 bases). The CDR3 runs 17 residues. Trimming pared 4 bases from V and 2 bases from J, leaving 19 bases between. The germline gives CDR1 MDHEN, CDR2 SYDVKM. CDR3 protein: CASSSYYRVLFTDTQYF. The CDR3 DNA sequence: TGTGCCAGCAGTTCTTACTACAGGGTTCTTTTCACAGATACGCAGTATTTT.

The chain joins TRBV3-1 (or the pseudogene TRBV3-2) to TRBJ2-1; 10 nucleotides align to TRBD1. Trimming took 2 bases from V and 9 from J; bases not matched to a gene: 4. The length of the CDR3 is 14 residues. CDR1 and CDR2 from the germline V gene are LGHDT and YNNKEL (reference sequence). In DNA form, the CDR3 reads TGTGCCAGCAGCCAACCCGGGACAGGGGCTGAGCAGTTCTTC. This gives the protein CASSQPGTGAEQFF.

With regard to this clone: Additional DNA sequences in this sample encode the identical CDR3. J is TRBJ2-3 and V is TRBV9; no clear D. The ends were cut back, 2 bases at V and 2 bases at J, with 6 bases in the middle. Germline CDR1 SGDLS, CDR2 YYNGEE. The CDR3 totals 13 residues. This CDR3 is CASSVRYTDTQYF. The CDR3 DNA sequence: TGTGCCAGCAGCGTCAGGTACACAGATACGCAGTATTTT.